This TCR beta chain was sequenced in a study of blood T cell repertoires in COVID-19 (dated by TCRdb to 2018 to 2020). In terms of the full investigation: Collaborator samples came from the United States, Italy and Spain and covered acute and convalescent phases of COVID-19. The material from the prospective study consisted of cDNA or gDNA derived from T cells, B-cell-depleted T cells, or PBMCs. Subjects who had been exposed to COVID-19, were actively infected with it, or had recovered from it provided the deeply sampled blood TCRbeta repertoires that made up the dataset. The repertoires were made available in a free public database intended to serve as a resource for research on the immune response to SARS-CoV-2. Samples came from the ongoing ImmuneRACE study (first 160 participants) plus 1,254 subjects from 6 global collaborators. Sample metadata almost always included a de-identified subject ID, COVID-19 status, age in years and sex. Where HLA class I and class II types were available, the types were taken from metadata supplied by the sample provider, not from assay-based typing.

In Seattle, one collaborating source enrolled patients while the infection was active and tracked those patients longitudinally over the course of disease. The collaborating institutions used their own protocols to collect whole blood in K2EDTA tubes. For TCRbeta analysis, collaborators shipped samples in one of three forms: frozen whole blood, isolated PBMCs, or DNA extracted from either of those sample types. After removal of 0 bases from V and 5 bases from J, the junction retains 4 bases not matched to a gene. The germline V gene (reference sequence) specifies LNHNV as CDR1 and YYDKDF as CDR2. There are 15 amino acids in the CDR3, from cysteine to phenylalanine inclusive. The CDR3 DNA has 45 bases and is translated from base 1. Worth noting for this clone: It lacks a known antigen. The sample holds no much larger clone one base away, and base qualities are not on file.

On the study overall, not on this receptor specifically: The amount of clinical and demographic metadata varied by source and participant and was provided uncurated.

The immunoSEQ Assay, a bias-controlled multiplex PCR, was used to amplify TCRbeta CDR3 regions from genomic DNA. As for the authors' bioinformatics: Within the assay, amplification of reference gene primers was used to estimate how many nucleated cells each sample contained. Sequence reads were collapsed and filtered to measure the absolute abundance of every unique TCRbeta CDR3 rearrangement. Productive Simpson clonality was computed per sample as the square root of Simpson's diversity index over productive rearrangements. Drawn from immuneACCESS, this table holds only the in-frame rearrangements with V and J called that TCRdb kept. Clones are partly lost; checked studies trace under half to an unresolved V gene and leave the rest unexplained. The DNA gave D and trimming, while V, J and clone size come from that table. The sample has 250,000 to 400,000 clones on record, roughly 90% of them singletons. The ten most abundant clones make up under 3% of the sample.

The clonotype originates from a woman aged 25 to 39 with COVID-19, enrolled during active disease. The V gene is TRBV15 and the J gene is TRBJ1-5; 7 bases in the middle match TRBD1. The sequenced sample was peripheral blood. The CDR3 protein is CATSRENRGDQPQHF. The nucleotides are TGTGCCACCAGCAGAGAAAACAGGGGTGATCAGCCCCAGCATTTT.